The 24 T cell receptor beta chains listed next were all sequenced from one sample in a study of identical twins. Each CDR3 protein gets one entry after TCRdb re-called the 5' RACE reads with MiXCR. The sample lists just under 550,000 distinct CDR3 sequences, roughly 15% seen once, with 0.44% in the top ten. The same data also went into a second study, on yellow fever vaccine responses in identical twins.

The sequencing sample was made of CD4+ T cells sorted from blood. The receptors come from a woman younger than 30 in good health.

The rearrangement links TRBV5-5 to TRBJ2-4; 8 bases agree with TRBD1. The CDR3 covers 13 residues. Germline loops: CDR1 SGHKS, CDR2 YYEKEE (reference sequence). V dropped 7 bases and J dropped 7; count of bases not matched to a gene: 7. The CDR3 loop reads CASGGQEGNIQYF. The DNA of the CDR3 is TGTGCCAGCGGGGGACAGGAAGGGAACATTCAGTACTTC.

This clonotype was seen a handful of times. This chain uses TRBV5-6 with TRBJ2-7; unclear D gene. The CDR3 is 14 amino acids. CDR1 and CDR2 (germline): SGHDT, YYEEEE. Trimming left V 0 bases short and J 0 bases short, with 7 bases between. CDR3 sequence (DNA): TGTGCCAGCAGCTTGGACACCTTCTCCTACGAGCAGTACTTC. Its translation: CASSLDTFSYEQYF.

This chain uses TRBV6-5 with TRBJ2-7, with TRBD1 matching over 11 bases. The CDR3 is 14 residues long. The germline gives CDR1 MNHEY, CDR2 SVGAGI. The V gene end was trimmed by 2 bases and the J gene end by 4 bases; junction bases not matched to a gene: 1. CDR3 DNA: TGTGCCAGCAGTTACCGGGACAGGGGGTACGAGCAGTACTTC. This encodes CASSYRDRGYEQYF.

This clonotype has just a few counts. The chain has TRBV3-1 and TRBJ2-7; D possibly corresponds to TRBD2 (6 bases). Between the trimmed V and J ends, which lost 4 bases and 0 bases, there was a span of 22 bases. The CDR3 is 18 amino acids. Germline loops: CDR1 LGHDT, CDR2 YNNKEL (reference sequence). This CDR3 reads CASSPALVSGTSSYEQYF. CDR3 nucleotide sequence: TGTGCCAGCAGCCCGGCGTTGGTTAGCGGAACGAGCTCCTACGAGCAGTACTTC.

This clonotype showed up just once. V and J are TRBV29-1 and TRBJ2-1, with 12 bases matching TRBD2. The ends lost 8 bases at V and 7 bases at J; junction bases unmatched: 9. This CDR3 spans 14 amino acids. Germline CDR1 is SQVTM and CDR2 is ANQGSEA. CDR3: CSYAGLAGGNEQFF. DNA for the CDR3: TGCAGCTACGCGGGGCTAGCGGGAGGGAATGAGCAGTTCTTC.

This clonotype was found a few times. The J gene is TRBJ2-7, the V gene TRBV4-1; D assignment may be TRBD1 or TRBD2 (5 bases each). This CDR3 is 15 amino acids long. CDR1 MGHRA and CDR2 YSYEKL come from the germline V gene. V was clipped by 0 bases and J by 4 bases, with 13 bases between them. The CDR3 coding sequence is TGCGCCAGCAGCCAAGATTGGGACCCCCTTTACGAGCAGTACGTC. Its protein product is CASSQDWDPLYEQYV.

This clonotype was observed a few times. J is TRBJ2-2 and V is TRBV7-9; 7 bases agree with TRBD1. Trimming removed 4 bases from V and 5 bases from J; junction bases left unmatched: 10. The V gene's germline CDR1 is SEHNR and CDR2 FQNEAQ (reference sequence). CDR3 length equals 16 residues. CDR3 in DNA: TGTGCCAGCAGCTCCGGGGACAGCCCTCGAACCGGGGAGCTGTTTTTT. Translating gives CASSSGDSPRTGELFF.

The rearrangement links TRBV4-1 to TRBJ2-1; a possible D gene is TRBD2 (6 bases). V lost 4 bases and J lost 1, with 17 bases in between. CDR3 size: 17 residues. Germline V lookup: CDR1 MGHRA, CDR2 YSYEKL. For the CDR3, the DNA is TGCGCCAGCAGCCTAAAGGTCCGGGAGTTTTCCTACAATGAGCAGTTCTTC. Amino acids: CASSLKVREFSYNEQFF.

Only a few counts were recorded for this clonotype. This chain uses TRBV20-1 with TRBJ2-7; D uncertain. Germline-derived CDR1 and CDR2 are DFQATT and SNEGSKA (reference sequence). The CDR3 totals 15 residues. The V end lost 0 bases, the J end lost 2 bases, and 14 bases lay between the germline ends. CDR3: CSARDQAKVTYEQYF. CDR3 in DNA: TGCAGTGCTAGAGATCAAGCCAAAGTAACCTACGAGCAGTACTTC.

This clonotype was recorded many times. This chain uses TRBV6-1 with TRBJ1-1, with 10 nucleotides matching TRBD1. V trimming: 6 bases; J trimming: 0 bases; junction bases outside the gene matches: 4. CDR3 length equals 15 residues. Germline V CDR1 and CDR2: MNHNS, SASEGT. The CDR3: CASSRDRGLNTEAFF. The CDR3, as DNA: TGTGCCAGCAGCCGGGACAGGGGTTTGAACACTGAAGCTTTCTTT.

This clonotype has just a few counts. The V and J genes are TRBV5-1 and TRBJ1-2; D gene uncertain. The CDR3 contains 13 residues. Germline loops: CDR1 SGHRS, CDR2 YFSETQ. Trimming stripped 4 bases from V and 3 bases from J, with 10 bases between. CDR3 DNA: TGCGCCAGCAGCCGGGAGGTTGACTATGGCTACACCTTC. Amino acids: CASSREVDYGYTF. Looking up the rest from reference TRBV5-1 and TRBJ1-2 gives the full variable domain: KAGVTQTPRYLIKTRGQQVTLSCSPISGHRSVSWYQQTPGQGLQFLFEYFSETQRNKGNFPGRFSGRQFSNSRSEMNVSTLELGDSALYLCASSREVDYGYTFGSGTRLTVV.

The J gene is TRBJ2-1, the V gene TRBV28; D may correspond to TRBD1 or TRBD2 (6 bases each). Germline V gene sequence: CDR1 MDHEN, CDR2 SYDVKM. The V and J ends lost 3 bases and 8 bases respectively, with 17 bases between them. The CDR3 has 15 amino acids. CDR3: CASSFLGGADDEQFF. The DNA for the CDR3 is TGTGCCAGCAGTTTTCTCGGGGGCGCTGATGATGAGCAGTTCTTC.

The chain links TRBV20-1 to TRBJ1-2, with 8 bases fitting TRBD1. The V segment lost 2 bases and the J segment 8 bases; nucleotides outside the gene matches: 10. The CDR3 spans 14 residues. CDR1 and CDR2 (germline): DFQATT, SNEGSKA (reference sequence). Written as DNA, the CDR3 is TGCAGTGCTAGAAGGACAGGGCGGAGATACGGCTACACCTTC. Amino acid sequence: CSARRTGRRYGYTF.

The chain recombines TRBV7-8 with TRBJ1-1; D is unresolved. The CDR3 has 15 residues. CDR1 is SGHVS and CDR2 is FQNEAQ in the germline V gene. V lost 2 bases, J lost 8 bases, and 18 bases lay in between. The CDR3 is CASSLRKTPVEEAFF. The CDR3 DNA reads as TGTGCCAGCAGCTTAAGAAAGACACCAGTCGAAGAAGCTTTCTTT. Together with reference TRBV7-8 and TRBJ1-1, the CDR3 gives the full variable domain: GAGVSQSPRYKVAKRGQDVALRCDPISGHVSLFWYQQALGQGPEFLTYFQNEAQLDKSGLPSDRFFAERPEGSVSTLKIQRTQQEDSAVYLCASSLRKTPVEEAFFGQGTRLTVV.

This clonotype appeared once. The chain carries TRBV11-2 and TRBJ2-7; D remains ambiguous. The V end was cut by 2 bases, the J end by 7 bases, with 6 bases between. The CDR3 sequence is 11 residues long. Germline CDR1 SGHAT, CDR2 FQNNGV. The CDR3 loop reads CASSLSWEQYV. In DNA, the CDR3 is TGTGCCAGCAGCTTAAGTTGGGAGCAGTACGTC.

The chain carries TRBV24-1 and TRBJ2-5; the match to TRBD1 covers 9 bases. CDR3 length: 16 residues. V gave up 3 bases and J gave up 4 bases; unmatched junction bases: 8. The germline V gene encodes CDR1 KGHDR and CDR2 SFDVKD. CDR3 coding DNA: TGTGCCACCAGTGATCATTCCGGGACAGGGTTAGAGACCCAGTACTTC. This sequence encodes CATSDHSGTGLETQYF.

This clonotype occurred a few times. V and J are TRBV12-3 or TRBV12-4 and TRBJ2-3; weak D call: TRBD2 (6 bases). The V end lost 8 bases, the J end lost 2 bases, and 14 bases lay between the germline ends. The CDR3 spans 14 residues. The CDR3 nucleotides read TGTGCCAGCGGGAAGCGGGCACCCACAGATACGCAGTATTTT. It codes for CASGKRAPTDTQYF.

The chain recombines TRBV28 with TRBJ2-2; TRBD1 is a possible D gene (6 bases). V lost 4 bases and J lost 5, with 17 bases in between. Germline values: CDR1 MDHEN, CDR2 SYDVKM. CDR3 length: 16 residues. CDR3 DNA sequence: TGTGCCAGCAGTTCCCCGTCGACAGGACTTACCGGGGAGCTGTTTTTT. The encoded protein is CASSSPSTGLTGELFF.

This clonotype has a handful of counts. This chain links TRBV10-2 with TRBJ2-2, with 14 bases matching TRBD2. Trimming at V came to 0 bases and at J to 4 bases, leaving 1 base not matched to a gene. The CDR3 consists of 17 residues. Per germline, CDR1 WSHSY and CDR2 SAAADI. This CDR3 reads CASSESGLAGATGELFF. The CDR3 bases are TGCGCCAGCAGTGAGTCGGGACTAGCGGGGGCCACCGGGGAGCTGTTTTTT.

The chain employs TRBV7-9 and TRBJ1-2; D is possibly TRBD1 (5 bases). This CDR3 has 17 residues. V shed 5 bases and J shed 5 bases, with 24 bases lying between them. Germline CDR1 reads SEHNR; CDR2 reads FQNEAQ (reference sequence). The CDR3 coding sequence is TGTGCCAGCAGCATCGACAGAAATACCGATTTTTGGTATGGCTACACCTTC. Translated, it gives CASSIDRNTDFWYGYTF.

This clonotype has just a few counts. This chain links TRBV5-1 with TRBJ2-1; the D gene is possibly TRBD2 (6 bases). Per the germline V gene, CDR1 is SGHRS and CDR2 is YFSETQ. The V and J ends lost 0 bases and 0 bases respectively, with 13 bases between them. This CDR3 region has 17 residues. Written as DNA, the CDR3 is TGCGCCAGCAGCTTGGGTCTAGCGTTGAGCTCCTACAATGAGCAGTTCTTC. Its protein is CASSLGLALSSYNEQFF.

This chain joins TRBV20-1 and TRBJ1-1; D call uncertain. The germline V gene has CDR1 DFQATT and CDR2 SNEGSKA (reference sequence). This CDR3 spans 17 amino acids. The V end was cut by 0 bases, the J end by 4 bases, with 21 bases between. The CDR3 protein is CSARDYRSITQITEAFF. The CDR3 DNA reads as TGCAGTGCTAGAGATTATAGGTCGATCACCCAGATCACTGAAGCTTTCTTT.

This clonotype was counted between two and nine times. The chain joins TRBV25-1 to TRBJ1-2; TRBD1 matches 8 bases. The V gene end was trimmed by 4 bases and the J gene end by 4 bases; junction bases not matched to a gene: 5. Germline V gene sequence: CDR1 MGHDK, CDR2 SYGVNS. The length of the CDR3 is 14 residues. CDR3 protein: CASSGRQGPYGYTF. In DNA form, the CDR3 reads TGTGCCAGCAGTGGCAGACAGGGGCCCTATGGCTACACCTTC.

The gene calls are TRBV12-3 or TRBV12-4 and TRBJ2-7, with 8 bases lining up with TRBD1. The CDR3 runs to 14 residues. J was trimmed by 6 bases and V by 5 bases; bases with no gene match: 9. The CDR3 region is CASSPSGQVGEQYF. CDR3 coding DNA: TGTGCCAGCAGTCCCTCGGGACAGGTGGGCGAGCAGTACTTC.